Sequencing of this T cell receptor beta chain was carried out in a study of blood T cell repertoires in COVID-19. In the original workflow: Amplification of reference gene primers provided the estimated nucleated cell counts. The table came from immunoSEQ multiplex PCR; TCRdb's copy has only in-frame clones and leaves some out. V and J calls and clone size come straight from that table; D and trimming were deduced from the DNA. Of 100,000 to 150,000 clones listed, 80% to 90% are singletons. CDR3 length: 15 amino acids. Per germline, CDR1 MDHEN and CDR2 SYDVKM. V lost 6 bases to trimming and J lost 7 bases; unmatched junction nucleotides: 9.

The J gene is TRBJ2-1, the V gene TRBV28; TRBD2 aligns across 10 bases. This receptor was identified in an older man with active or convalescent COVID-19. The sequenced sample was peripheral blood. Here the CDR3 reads CASRESGRAENEQFF. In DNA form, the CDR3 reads TGTGCCAGCAGGGAAAGCGGGAGGGCCGAAAATGAGCAGTTCTTC.